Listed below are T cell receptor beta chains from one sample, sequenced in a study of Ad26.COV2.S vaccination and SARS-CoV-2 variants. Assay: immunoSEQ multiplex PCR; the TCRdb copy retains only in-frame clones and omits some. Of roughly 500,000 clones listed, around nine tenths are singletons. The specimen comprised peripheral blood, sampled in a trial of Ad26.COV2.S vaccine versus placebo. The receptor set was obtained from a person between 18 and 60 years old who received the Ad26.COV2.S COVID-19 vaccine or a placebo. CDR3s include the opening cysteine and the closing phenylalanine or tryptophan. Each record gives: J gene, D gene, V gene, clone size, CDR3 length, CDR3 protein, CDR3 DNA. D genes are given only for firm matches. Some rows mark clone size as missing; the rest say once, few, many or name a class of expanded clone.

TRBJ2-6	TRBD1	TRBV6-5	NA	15	CASSPGGSGANVLTF	TGTGCCAGCAGCCCAGGGGGTTCTGGGGCCAACGTCCTGACTTTC
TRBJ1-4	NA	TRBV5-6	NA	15	CASSLYAGVGEKLFF	TGTGCCAGCAGCTTGTATGCCGGGGTGGGTGAAAAACTGTTTTTT
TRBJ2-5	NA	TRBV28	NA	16	CASRGRPAGTQETQYF	TGTGCCAGCAGAGGCCGCCCCGCGGGAACCCAAGAGACCCAGTACTTC
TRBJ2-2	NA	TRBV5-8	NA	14	CASSSRRATGELFF	TGTGCCAGCAGCTCTCGGCGGGCCACCGGGGAGCTGTTTTTT
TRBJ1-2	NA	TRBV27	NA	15	CASLRESQTVYGYTF	TGTGCCAGCCTCCGGGAGTCACAGACAGTGTATGGCTACACCTTC
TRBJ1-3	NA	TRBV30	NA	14	CAWSRPGSGNTIYF	TGTGCCTGGAGCCGCCCGGGCTCCGGAAACACCATATATTTT
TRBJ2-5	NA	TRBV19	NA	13	CASSISHGETQYF	TGTGCCAGTAGTATATCACATGGAGAGACCCAGTACTTC
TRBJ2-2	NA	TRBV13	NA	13	CASSPGGTGELFF	TGTGCCAGCAGTCCCGGGGGCACCGGGGAGCTGTTTTTT
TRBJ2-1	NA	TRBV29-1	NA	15	CSVASASSSYNEQFF	TGCAGCGTTGCCTCAGCCTCGAGCTCCTACAATGAGCAGTTCTTC
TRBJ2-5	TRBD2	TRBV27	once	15	CASSRGLAGGETQYF	TGTGCCAGCAGTCGCGGACTAGCGGGAGGCGAGACCCAGTACTTC
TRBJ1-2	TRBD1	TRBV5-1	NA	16	CASSLGEGANLYGYTF	TGCGCCAGCAGCTTGGGAGAGGGGGCGAACCTCTATGGCTACACCTTC
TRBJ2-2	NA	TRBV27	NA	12	CASSFRTGELFF	TGTGCCAGCAGTTTCAGGACCGGGGAGCTGTTTTTT
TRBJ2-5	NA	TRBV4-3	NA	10	CASSRETQYF	TGCGCCAGCAGCCGAGAGACCCAGTACTTC
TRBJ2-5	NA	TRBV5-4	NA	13	CASSLGQEETQYF	TGTGCCAGCAGCCTTGGGCAGGAAGAGACCCAGTACTTC
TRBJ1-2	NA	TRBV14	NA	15	CASSQGSVGAYGYTF	TGTGCCAGCAGCCAAGGATCGGTCGGGGCTTATGGCTACACCTTC
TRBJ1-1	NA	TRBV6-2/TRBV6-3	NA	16	CASSYGANALLTEAFF	TGTGCCAGCAGTTACGGGGCGAATGCCCTTCTCACTGAAGCTTTCTTT
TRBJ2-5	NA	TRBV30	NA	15	CAWSGQGAGKETQYF	TGTGCCTGGAGTGGCCAAGGGGCTGGGAAGGAGACCCAGTACTTC
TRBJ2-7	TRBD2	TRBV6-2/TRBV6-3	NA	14	CASRWTSVAYEQYF	TGTGCCAGCCGTTGGACTAGCGTAGCCTACGAGCAGTACTTC
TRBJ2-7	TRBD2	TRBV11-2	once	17	CASSLISGTSGRGEQYF	TGTGCCAGCAGCTTGATTTCCGGGACTAGCGGGAGAGGAGAGCAGTACTTC
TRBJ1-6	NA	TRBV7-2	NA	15	CASSLVTVHNSPLHF	TGTGCCAGCAGCTTAGTGACAGTCCACAATTCACCCCTCCACTTT
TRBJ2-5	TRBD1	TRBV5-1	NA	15	CASSKGTGAQETQYF	TGCGCCAGCAGCAAAGGGACAGGGGCCCAAGAGACCCAGTACTTC
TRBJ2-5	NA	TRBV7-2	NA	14	CASSLGTQRGTQYF	TGTGCCAGCAGCTTAGGTACCCAACGGGGGACCCAGTACTTC
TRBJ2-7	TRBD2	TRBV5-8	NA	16	CASSLAGLAGVYEQYF	TGTGCCAGCAGCTTGGCCGGACTAGCGGGAGTCTACGAGCAGTACTTC
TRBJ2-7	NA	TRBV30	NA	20	CAWSGRPGVTEAGPSYEQYF	TGTGCCTGGAGTGGGAGGCCAGGGGTTACAGAAGCGGGACCCTCCTACGAGCAGTACTTC
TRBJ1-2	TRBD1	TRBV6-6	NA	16	CASSSRGQTLNYGYTF	TGTGCCAGCAGTTCCCGGGGACAGACTCTAAACTATGGCTACACCTTC
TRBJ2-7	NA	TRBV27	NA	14	CASSLRAGKYEQYF	TGTGCCAGCAGTCTGCGGGCAGGAAAATACGAGCAGTACTTC
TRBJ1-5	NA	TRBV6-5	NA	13	CATVGVWSQPQHF	TGTGCCACCGTAGGGGTTTGGAGTCAGCCCCAGCATTTT
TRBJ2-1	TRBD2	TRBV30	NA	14	CAWGLAGVFNEQFF	TGTGCCTGGGGACTAGCGGGAGTATTCAATGAGCAGTTCTTC
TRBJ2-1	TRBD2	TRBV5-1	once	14	CASSSASGDNEQFF	TGCGCCAGCAGCTCGGCTAGCGGTGACAATGAGCAGTTCTTC
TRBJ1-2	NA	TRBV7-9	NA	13	CASSSFRGYGYTF	TGTGCCAGCAGCTCGTTCCGGGGATATGGCTACACCTTC
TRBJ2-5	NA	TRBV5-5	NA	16	CASSPRGTASGETQYF	TGTGCCAGCAGCCCCCGGGGGACGGCCTCCGGGGAGACCCAGTACTTC
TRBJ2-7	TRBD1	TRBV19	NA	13	CASSPGQVFEQYF	TGTGCCAGTAGTCCGGGACAGGTTTTCGAGCAGTACTTC
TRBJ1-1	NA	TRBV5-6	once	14	CASSLEVGSTEAFF	TGTGCCAGCAGCTTGGAGGTGGGTTCCACTGAAGCTTTCTTT
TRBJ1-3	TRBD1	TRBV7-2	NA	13	CASSRDRGDTIYF	TGTGCCAGCAGCCGGGACAGGGGGGACACCATATATTTT
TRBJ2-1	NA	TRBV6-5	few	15	CASSYPRTPENEQFF	TGTGCCAGCAGTTACCCCCGGACTCCCGAGAATGAGCAGTTCTTC
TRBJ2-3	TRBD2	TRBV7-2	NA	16	CASSFGSGSASTTQYF	TGTGCCAGCAGCTTTGGGAGCGGGAGTGCATCCACTACGCAGTATTTT
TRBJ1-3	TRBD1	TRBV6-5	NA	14	CASSQGARGNTIYF	TGTGCCAGCAGTCAGGGGGCGCGAGGAAACACCATATATTTT
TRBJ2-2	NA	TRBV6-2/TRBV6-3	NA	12	CASSRTVGELFF	TGTGCCAGCAGCCGTACTGTCGGGGAGCTGTTTTTT
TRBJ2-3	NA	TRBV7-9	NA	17	CASSFPRAAPSTDTQYF	TGTGCCAGCAGCTTTCCACGGGCGGCCCCTAGCACAGATACGCAGTATTTT
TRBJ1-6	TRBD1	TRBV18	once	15	CASSPGQGSFSPLHF	TGTGCCAGCTCACCGGGACAGGGTAGTTTTTCACCCCTCCACTTT
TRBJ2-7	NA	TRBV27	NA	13	CASSFARGGEQYF	TGTGCCAGCAGTTTCGCCAGGGGAGGCGAGCAGTACTTC
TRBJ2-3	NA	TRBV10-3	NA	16	CAISVLGGAGTDTQYF	TGTGCCATCAGTGTTTTAGGCGGGGCGGGCACAGATACGCAGTATTTT
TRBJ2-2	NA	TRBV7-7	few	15	CASSDSLVGTGELFF	TGTGCTAGCAGCGATTCCTTGGTGGGCACCGGGGAGCTGTTTTTT
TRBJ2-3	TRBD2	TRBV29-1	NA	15	CSVLPGAGITDTQYF	TGCAGCGTCCTCCCAGGAGCGGGGATCACAGATACGCAGTATTTT
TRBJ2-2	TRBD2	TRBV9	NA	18	CASSALAGGGWNTGELFF	TGTGCCAGCAGCGCCCTAGCGGGAGGCGGATGGAACACCGGGGAGCTGTTTTTT
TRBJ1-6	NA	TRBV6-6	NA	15	CASSYSGQINSPLHF	TGTGCCAGCAGTTACTCGGGCCAGATCAATTCACCCCTCCACTTT
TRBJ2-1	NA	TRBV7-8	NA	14	CASSLASTNNEQFF	TGTGCCAGCAGCTTAGCCTCGACTAACAATGAGCAGTTCTTC
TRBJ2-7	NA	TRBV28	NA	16	CASRAPGPRGPYEQYF	TGTGCCAGCAGGGCCCCGGGACCCCGGGGACCCTACGAGCAGTACTTC
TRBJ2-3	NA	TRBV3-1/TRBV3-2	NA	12	CASSPRGDTQYF	TGTGCCAGCAGCCCGAGGGGAGATACGCAGTATTTT
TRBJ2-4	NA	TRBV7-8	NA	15	CASSLVPGAKNIQYF	TGTGCCAGCAGCTTAGTCCCTGGGGCCAAAAACATTCAGTACTTC
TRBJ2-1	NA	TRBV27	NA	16	CASHGGSSLSYIGQFF	TGTGCCAGTCACGGAGGGTCTAGTCTTTCCTACATAGGGCAGTTCTTC
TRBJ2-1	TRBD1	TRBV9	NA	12	CASSTRDREQFF	TGTGCCAGCAGCACCCGGGACAGAGAGCAGTTCTTC
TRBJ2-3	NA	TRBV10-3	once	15	CAIRGERGPTDTQYF	TGTGCCATCAGGGGGGAGCGTGGCCCTACAGATACGCAGTATTTT
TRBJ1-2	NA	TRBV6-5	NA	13	CASSLTANYGYTF	TGTGCCAGCAGCTTAACTGCTAACTATGGCTACACCTTC
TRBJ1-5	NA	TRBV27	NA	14	CASSLSSGTSPQHF	TGTGCCAGCAGTTTATCATCGGGAACGTCTCCCCAGCATTTT
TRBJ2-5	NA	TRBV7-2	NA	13	CASSWVRQETQYF	TGTGCCAGCAGCTGGGTTCGGCAAGAGACCCAGTACTTC
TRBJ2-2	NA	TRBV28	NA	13	CASRVAATGELFF	TGTGCCAGCAGAGTAGCGGCAACCGGGGAGCTGTTTTTT
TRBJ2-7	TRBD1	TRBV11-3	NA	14	CASSGDRVPYEQYF	TGTGCCAGCAGCGGGGACAGGGTCCCCTACGAGCAGTACTTC
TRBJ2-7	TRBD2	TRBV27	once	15	CASSFVPSGFYEQYF	TGTGCCAGCAGTTTCGTCCCTAGCGGCTTCTACGAGCAGTACTTC